Below are 13 T cell receptor beta chains sequenced from a single sample in a study of cytomegalovirus exposure and HLA in healthy donors. With 60 Vbeta and 13 Jbeta primers, the PCR was carried out. Only in-frame clones appear in the TCRdb table, and some are missing; sequencing was by immunoSEQ multiplex PCR. The sample holds approximately 190,000 clones, 75% to 85% seen once. The sequencing sample was made of PBMCs. The origin of the receptors is a woman in her thirties in good health and CMV-seropositive.

The CDR3 region is CASSFLAGGPRNEQFF. The CDR3 nucleotides read TGTGCCAGCAGCTTTTTAGCGGGAGGGCCCAGGAATGAGCAGTTCTTC. The chain recombines TRBV7-6 with TRBJ2-1, with 11 bases matching TRBD2. Germline V gives CDR1 SGHVS, CDR2 FNYEAQ. With 3 bases clipped from V and 7 bases from J, the junction kept 8 bases outside the gene matches. CDR3 length: 16 residues.

V gene TRBV7-2 combines with J gene TRBJ1-2, with no clear D. The CDR3 has 14 residues. The V and J ends lost 4 bases and 8 bases respectively, with 17 bases between them. CDR1 is SGHTA, CDR2 FQGNSA, per germline. CDR3 loop: CASSSVQEDPGYTF. The DNA for the CDR3 is TGTGCCAGCAGCTCGGTCCAGGAAGACCCAGGCTACACCTTC.

The chain uses TRBV2 and TRBJ1-1, with TRBD1 matching over 12 bases. The germline CDR1 and CDR2 sequences are SNHLY and FYNNEI. This CDR3 is built from 13 residues. V was pared by 10 bases and J by 7 bases, with 7 bases of the junction left unmatched. CDR3 sequence (DNA): TGTGCCAACCCGGGACAGGGGGCTTTTGAAGCTTTCTTT. Translating gives CANPGQGAFEAFF. Full variable domain (rest looked up from reference TRBV2 and TRBJ1-1): EPEVTQTPSHQVTQMGQEVILRCVPISNHLYFYWYRQILGQKVEFLVSFYNNEISEKSEIFDDQFSVERPDGSNFTLKIRSTKLEDSAMYFCANPGQGAFEAFFGQGTRLTVV.

V gene TRBV28 combines with J gene TRBJ2-1; D may be TRBD2 (7 bases). The CDR3 runs 15 residues. From germline, CDR1 is MDHEN and CDR2 SYDVKM. V was clipped by 4 bases and J by 10 bases, with 20 bases between them. CDR3 in amino acids: CASSSTPFEGGEQFF. The CDR3 DNA follows: TGTGCCAGCAGTTCCACACCCTTTGAGGGGGGGGAGCAGTTCTTC.

The V call is TRBV28, the J call TRBJ2-3; 10 bases map to TRBD1. The CDR3 loop spans 13 amino acids. Germline CDR1 is MDHEN and CDR2 is SYDVKM. The J segment lost 10 bases and the V segment lost 2 bases, leaving 3 bases of the junction unmatched. The CDR3 DNA reads TGTGCCAGCAGTTTACCCGACAGGGGGCCGCAGTATTTT. Amino acids: CASSLPDRGPQYF.

The V gene is TRBV11-2, the J gene TRBJ2-7, with 8 bases that match TRBD1. Germline values: CDR1 SGHAT, CDR2 FQNNGV. The CDR3 runs 14 residues. J lost 5 bases, V lost 1 base, and 4 bases had no gene match. The CDR3 reads CASSLAGGGNEQYF. CDR3 DNA: TGTGCCAGCAGCTTAGCAGGGGGCGGAAACGAGCAGTACTTC.

The chain uses TRBV5-1 and TRBJ2-7; 8 positions match TRBD2. CDR1 is SGHRS and CDR2 is YFSETQ in the germline V gene. The trim removed 4 bases at V and 6 bases at J, leaving 12 bases unmatched. This CDR3 contains 15 residues. CDR3 DNA: TGCGCCAGCAGCCCGGCTGGGCGGGGGGTAGGCGAGCAGTACTTC. This gives the protein CASSPAGRGVGEQYF.

V usage is TRBV11-2 and J usage is TRBJ2-3; 7 nucleotides align to TRBD2. V dropped 1 base and J dropped 3; count of bases not matched to a gene: 4. The CDR3 length is 15 residues. Germline-derived CDR1 and CDR2 are SGHAT and FQNNGV. In nucleotides, the CDR3 is TGTGCCAGCAGCTTAGGCGGGAGATCTACAGATACGCAGTATTTT. As protein: CASSLGGRSTDTQYF.

The chain has TRBV4-1 and TRBJ1-6, with D possibly matching TRBD1 (5 bases). This CDR3 is built from 18 residues. The V end was cut by 1 base, the J end by 1 base, with 14 bases between. CDR1 is MGHRA, CDR2 YSYEKL, per germline. The CDR3 region has the DNA TGCGCCAGCAGCCAAGGGGGGGGAGGGGTATCCTATAATTCACCCCTCCACTTT. Protein product: CASSQGGGGVSYNSPLHF.

The chain joins TRBV7-8 to TRBJ2-7; a weak D match, TRBD1 (6 bases). The germline gives CDR1 SGHVS, CDR2 FQNEAQ. This CDR3 comprises 15 residues. V lost 3 bases, J lost 5 bases, and 17 bases lay in between. The CDR3 loop is CASSLVTGPTDEQYF. The CDR3 bases are TGTGCCAGCAGCTTGGTGACAGGTCCCACTGACGAGCAGTACTTC.

The chain combines TRBV6-5 with TRBJ1-1; 7 nucleotides match TRBD1. J was trimmed by 9 bases and V by 5 bases; bases with no gene match: 6. The length of the CDR3 is 12 residues. Germline lookup yields CDR1 MNHEY and CDR2 SVGAGI. CDR3 nucleotide sequence: TGTGCCAGCAGTCCAGGGGGAGCTCAAGCTTTCTTT. Amino acids: CASSPGGAQAFF.

The rearrangement uses TRBV10-3 and TRBJ1-5; TRBD1 matches at 7 bases. The CDR3 extends over 12 amino acids. J was trimmed by 5 bases and V by 8 bases; bases with no gene match: 3. The germline gives CDR1 ENHRY, CDR2 SYGVKD. The CDR3 loop is CAISTGDQPQHF. As DNA, the CDR3 is TGTGCCATCTCTACAGGGGATCAGCCCCAGCATTTT.

J is TRBJ1-3 and V is TRBV5-4; 9 bases align to TRBD1. Germline CDR1 and CDR2: SGHNT and YYREEE (reference sequence). The junction had 15 bases not matched to a gene; V was cut back by 4 bases and J by 4 bases. The CDR3 has 18 residues. DNA for the CDR3: TGTGCCAGCAGCCGGGACAGGGTTACCCCTGGGGGAGGAAACACCATATATTTT. Translated, it gives CASSRDRVTPGGGNTIYF.